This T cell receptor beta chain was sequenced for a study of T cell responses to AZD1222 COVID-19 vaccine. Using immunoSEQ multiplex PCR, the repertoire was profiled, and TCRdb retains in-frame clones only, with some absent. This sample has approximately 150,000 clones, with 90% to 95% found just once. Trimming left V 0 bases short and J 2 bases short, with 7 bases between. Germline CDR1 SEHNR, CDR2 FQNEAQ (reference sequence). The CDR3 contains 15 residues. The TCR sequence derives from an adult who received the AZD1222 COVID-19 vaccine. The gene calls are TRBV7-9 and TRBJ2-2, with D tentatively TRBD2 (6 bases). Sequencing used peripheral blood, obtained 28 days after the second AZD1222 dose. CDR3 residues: CASSLARDNTGELFF. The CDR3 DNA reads TGTGCCAGCAGCTTAGCGCGGGACAACACCGGGGAGCTGTTTTTT.